This is a list of T cell receptor beta chains from one sample in a study of T-cell reconstitution after alpha-beta-depleted transplantation in children. Using its own MiXCR run on the PCR reads, TCRdb lists one record per CDR3 protein. The table has 420,000 or so distinct CDR3 sequences, roughly a tenth seen once; the top ten hold 4.5% to 7%. Sequenced here: PBMCs from the stem cell graft donor, sampled from the stem cell graft. Receptors were obtained from a human donor who donated a stem cell graft to a child with acute myeloid leukemia. The CDR3 runs from the conserved cysteine through the conserved F or W. D genes are given only for firm matches. Clone size is given for some rows only: seen once, a few or many times, or a class if the clone is expanded.

len: 14
j_gene: TRBJ1-1
d_gene: NA
v_gene: TRBV5-1
abundance: NA
CDR3aa: CASSFRRSNTEAFF
CDR3nt: TGCGCCAGCAGCTTCAGGCGTTCGAACACTGAAGCTTTCTTT

len: 16
j_gene: TRBJ2-5
d_gene: TRBD2
v_gene: TRBV15
abundance: NA
CDR3aa: CATSRERTSGSETQYF
CDR3nt: TGTGCCACCAGCAGAGAACGGACTAGCGGGAGTGAGACCCAGTACTTC

len: 15
j_gene: TRBJ2-3
d_gene: NA
v_gene: TRBV14
abundance: few
CDR3aa: CASSLQGFRTDTQYF
CDR3nt: TGTGCCAGCAGCCTCCAGGGGTTCCGCACAGATACGCAGTATTTT

len: 15
j_gene: TRBJ1-1
d_gene: NA
v_gene: TRBV5-6
abundance: NA
CDR3aa: CASSFRFAGNTEAFF
CDR3nt: TGTGCCAGCAGCTTCAGGTTCGCGGGGAACACTGAAGCTTTCTTT

len: 15
j_gene: TRBJ2-1
d_gene: NA
v_gene: TRBV7-2
abundance: few
CDR3aa: CASSLMVSGAGEQFF
CDR3nt: TGTGCCAGCAGCTTAATGGTGTCAGGGGCGGGCGAGCAGTTCTTC

len: 13
j_gene: TRBJ2-3
d_gene: NA
v_gene: TRBV4-1
abundance: NA
CDR3aa: CASSQGTPDTQYF
CDR3nt: TGCGCCAGCAGCCAAGGAACACCAGATACGCAGTATTTT

len: 15
j_gene: TRBJ2-2
d_gene: NA
v_gene: TRBV12-3/TRBV12-4
abundance: few
CDR3aa: CASRPTVLRTGELFF
CDR3nt: TGTGCCAGCAGGCCGACAGTTTTGAGGACCGGGGAGCTGTTTTTT

len: 17
j_gene: TRBJ2-3
d_gene: TRBD2
v_gene: TRBV20-1
abundance: NA
CDR3aa: CSARYSTTSAGTDTQYF
CDR3nt: TGCAGTGCTAGATACTCCACGACTAGCGCGGGCACAGATACGCAGTATTTT

len: 15
j_gene: TRBJ1-1
d_gene: NA
v_gene: TRBV7-2
abundance: NA
CDR3aa: CASSPRGGHLTEAFF
CDR3nt: TGTGCCAGCAGCCCGAGGGGGGGGCACCTCACTGAAGCTTTCTTT

len: 16
j_gene: TRBJ2-5
d_gene: TRBD1
v_gene: TRBV5-1
abundance: few
CDR3aa: CASSSETGGWKETQYF
CDR3nt: TGCGCCAGCAGCTCCGAGACAGGGGGTTGGAAAGAGACCCAGTACTTC